This T cell receptor beta chain was sequenced during a study of blood T cell repertoires in COVID-19. Looking at the study overall: Specimens from acute and convalescent COVID-19 originated in the United States, Italy and Spain. PBMCs, B-cell-depleted T cells, or T cells provided the cDNA or gDNA that made up the material.

As originally analysed: Amplification of reference gene primers was used by the study to estimate nucleated cell counts. This table comes from immunoSEQ multiplex PCR, and its TCRdb copy is limited to in-frame clones, with some not included. Clone size and V and J calls were adopted from that table, with D and trimming inferred from the DNA. The data contain about 120,000 clones, around four fifths of them singletons. The germline CDR1 and CDR2 sequences are LNHNV and YYDKDF (reference sequence). This CDR3 is 15 amino acids long. V dropped 1 base and J dropped 5; count of bases not matched to a gene: 7.

This TCR came from a man aged 55 to 70 with active or convalescent COVID-19. This chain connects TRBV15 to TRBJ1-2; 7 nucleotides match TRBD1. The source material was peripheral blood. The CDR3 reads CATSRGRQGSYGYTF. Here the CDR3 DNA reads TGTGCCACCAGCAGAGGAAGACAGGGCAGTTATGGCTACACCTTC.